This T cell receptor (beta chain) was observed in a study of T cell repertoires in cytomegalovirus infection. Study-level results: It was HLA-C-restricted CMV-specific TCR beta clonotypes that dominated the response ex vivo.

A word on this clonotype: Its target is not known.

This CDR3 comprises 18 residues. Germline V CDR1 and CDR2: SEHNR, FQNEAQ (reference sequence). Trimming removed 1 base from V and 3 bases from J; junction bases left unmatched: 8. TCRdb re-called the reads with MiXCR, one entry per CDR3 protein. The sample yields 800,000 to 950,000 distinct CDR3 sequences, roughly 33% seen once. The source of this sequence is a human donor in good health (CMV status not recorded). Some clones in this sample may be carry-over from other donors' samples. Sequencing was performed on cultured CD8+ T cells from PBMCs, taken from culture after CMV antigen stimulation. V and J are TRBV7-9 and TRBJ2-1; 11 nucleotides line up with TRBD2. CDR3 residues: CASSLVASGGTDYNEQFF. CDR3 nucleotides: TGTGCCAGCAGCTTAGTGGCTAGCGGGGGGACCGACTACAATGAGCAGTTCTTC.